This TCR beta chain was captured by sequencing in a study of T cells in Graves' hyperthyroidism and ophthalmopathy. RNA transcripts served as the template for amplifying TCR beta CDR3 regions. HTBI primers drove first-round RT-PCR of the TCR CDR3. TCRdb independently ran MiXCR on the multiplex PCR reads; one entry per CDR3 protein. The sample shows about 400,000 distinct CDR3 sequences, approximately 15% of them seen only once. Graves' hyperthyroidism is called stable when ophthalmopathy does not progress within 18 months. Based on clinical symptoms, serum thyroxine and TRAb, thyroid ultrasound and orbital computed tomography, diagnoses were reached. There are 13 residues in the CDR3. CDR1 and CDR2 from the germline V gene are LNHDA and SQIVND (reference sequence). The V gene lost 7 bases and the J gene lost 7 bases, with 16 bases spanning the gap.

The sequencing sample was made of blood. The chain is built from TRBV19 and TRBJ1-2; D gene unclear. The sequence derives from a woman younger than 30 with Graves' hyperthyroidism. CDR3 sequence reads: CASTSWASGGYTF. CDR3 DNA: TGTGCCAGTACCTCGTGGGCATCGGGTGGCTACACCTTC.